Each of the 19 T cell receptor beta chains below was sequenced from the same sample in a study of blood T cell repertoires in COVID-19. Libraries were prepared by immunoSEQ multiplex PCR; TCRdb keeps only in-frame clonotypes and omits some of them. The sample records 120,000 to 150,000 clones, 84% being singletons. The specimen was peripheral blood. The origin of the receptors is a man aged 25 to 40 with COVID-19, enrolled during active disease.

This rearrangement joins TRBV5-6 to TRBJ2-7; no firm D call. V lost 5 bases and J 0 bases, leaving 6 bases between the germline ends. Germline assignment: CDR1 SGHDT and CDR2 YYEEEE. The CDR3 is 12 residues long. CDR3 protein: CASSSSSYEQYF. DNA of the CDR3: TGTGCCAGCAGTTCCAGCTCCTACGAGCAGTACTTC.

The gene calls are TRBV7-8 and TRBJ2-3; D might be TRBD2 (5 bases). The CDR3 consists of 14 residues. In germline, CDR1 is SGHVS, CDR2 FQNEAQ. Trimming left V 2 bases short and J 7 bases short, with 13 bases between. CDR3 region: CASSLIEGSYTQYF. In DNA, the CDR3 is TGTGCCAGCAGCTTAATAGAGGGTTCGTATACGCAGTATTTT.

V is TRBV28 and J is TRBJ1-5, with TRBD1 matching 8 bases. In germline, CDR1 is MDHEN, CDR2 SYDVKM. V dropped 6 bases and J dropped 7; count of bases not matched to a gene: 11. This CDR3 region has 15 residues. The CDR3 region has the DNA TGTGCCAGCAGGTACCGGGACAGGCTTGGCCAGCCCCAGCATTTT. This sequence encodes CASRYRDRLGQPQHF.

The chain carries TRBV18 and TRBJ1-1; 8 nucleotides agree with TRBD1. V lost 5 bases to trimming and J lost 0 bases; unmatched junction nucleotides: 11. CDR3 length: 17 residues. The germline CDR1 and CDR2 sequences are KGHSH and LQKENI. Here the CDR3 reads CASSSALDRGVNTEAFF. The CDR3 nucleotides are TGTGCCAGCTCATCAGCCCTAGACAGGGGAGTGAACACTGAAGCTTTCTTT.

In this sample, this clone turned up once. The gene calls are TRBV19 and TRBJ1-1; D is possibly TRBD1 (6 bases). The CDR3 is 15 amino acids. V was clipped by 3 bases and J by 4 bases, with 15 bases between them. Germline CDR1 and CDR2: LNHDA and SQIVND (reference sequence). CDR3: CASSISGGARTEAFF. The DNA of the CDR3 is TGTGCCAGTAGTATTTCGGGGGGGGCACGCACTGAAGCTTTCTTT.

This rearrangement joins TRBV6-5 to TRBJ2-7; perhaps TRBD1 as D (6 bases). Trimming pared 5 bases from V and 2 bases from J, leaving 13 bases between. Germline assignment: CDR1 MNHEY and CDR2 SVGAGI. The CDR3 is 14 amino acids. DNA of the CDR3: TGTGCCAGCAGTCCTGGGACAACCACCTACGAGCAGTACTTC. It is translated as CASSPGTTTYEQYF.

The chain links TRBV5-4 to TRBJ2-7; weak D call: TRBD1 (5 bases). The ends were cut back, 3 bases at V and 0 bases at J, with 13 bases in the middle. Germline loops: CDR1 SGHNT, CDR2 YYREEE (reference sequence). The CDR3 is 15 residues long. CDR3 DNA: TGTGCCAGCAGCTCCGGACGGACAAGCTCCTACGAGCAGTACTTC. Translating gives CASSSGRTSSYEQYF.

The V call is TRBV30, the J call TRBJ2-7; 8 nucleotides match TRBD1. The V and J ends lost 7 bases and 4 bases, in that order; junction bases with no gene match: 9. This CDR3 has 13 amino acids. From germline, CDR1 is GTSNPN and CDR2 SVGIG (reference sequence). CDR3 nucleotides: TGTGCCTCTACGGACAGGGATCAGTACGAGCAGTACTTC. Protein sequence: CASTDRDQYEQYF.

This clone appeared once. CDR3 coding DNA: TGTGCCAGCAGTGAAGTTTTTGGGGGCCCAAAAAACATTCAGTACTTC. Translated: CASSEVFGGPKNIQYF. The V call is TRBV2, the J call TRBJ2-4, with D possibly TRBD1 on 6 matching bases. Germline V gives CDR1 SNHLY, CDR2 FYNNEI. V was pared by 1 base and J by 4 bases, with 14 bases between. The CDR3 length is 16 residues.

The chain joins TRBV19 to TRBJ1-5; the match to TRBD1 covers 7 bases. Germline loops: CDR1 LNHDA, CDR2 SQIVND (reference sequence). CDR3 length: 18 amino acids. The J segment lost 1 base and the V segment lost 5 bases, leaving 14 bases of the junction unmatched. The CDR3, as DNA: TGTGCCAGTAGTCCTTTAATAACAGCAGGGGGAAGCAATCAGCCCCAGCATTTT. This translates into CASSPLITAGGSNQPQHF.

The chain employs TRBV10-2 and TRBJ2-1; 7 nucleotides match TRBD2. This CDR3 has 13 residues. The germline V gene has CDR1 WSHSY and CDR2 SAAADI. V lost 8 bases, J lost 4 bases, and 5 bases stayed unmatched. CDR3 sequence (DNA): TGCGCCAGCCGAGGGCGGGAGTACAATGAGCAGTTCTTC. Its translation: CASRGREYNEQFF.

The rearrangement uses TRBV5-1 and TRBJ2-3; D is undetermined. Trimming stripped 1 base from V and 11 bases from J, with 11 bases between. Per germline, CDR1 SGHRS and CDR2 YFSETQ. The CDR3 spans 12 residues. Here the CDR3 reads CASSLLGREQYF. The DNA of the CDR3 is TGCGCCAGCAGCTTGCTGGGCAGAGAGCAGTATTTT. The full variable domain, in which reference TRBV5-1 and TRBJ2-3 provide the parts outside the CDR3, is KAGVTQTPRYLIKTRGQQVTLSCSPISGHRSVSWYQQTPGQGLQFLFEYFSETQRNKGNFPGRFSGRQFSNSRSEMNVSTLELGDSALYLCASSLLGREQYFGPGTRLTVL.

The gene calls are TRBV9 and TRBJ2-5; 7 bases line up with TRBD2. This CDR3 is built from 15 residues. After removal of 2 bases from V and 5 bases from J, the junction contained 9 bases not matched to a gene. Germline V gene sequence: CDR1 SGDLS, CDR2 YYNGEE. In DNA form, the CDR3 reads TGTGCCAGCAGCGTGTCGGGAGGCGGGAGCGAGACCCAGTACTTC. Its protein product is CASSVSGGGSETQYF.

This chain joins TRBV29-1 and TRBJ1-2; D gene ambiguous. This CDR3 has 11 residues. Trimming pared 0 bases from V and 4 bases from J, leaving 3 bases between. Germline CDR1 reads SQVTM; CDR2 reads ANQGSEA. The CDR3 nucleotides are TGCAGCGTTGAAGATCTCTATGGCTACACCTTC. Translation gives CSVEDLYGYTF. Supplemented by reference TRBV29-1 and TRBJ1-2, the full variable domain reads SAVISQKPSRDICQRGTSLTIQCQVDSQVTMMFWYRQQPGQSLTLIATANQGSEATYESGFVIDKFPISRPNLTFSTLTVSNMSPEDSSIYLCSVEDLYGYTFGSGTRLTVV.

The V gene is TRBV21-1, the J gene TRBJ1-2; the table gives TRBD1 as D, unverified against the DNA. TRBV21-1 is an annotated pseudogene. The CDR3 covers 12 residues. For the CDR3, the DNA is TGTGCCAGCAGCAAAGACAGGAATGGCTACACCTTC. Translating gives CASSKDRNGYTF.

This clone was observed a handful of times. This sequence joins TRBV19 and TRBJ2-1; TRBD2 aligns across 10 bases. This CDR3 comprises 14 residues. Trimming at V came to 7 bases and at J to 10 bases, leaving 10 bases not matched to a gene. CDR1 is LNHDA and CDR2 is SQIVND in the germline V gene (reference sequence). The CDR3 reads CASTPSGRRGEQFF. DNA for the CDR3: TGTGCCAGTACCCCTAGCGGGAGAAGAGGGGAGCAGTTCTTC.

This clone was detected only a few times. In DNA form, the CDR3 reads TGTGCCAGTAGTCGACTAGGAGCGAACACCGGGGAGCTGTTTTTT. Protein product: CASSRLGANTGELFF. V and J are TRBV19 and TRBJ2-2; D is perhaps TRBD2 (6 bases). Germline V gives CDR1 LNHDA, CDR2 SQIVND (reference sequence). Trimming removed 5 bases at V and 0 bases at J, with 10 bases between. The CDR3 is 15 amino acids.

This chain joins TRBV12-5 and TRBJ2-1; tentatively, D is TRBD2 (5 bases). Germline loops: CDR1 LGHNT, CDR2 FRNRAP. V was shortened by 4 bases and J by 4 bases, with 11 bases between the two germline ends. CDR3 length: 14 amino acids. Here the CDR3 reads CASGSGGGYNEQFF. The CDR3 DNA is TGTGCTAGTGGTTCCGGCGGAGGATACAATGAGCAGTTCTTC.

For the CDR3, the DNA is TGCAGCGTTTCTGAGGGCAGTCGTGAAAAACTGTTTTTT. Translating gives CSVSEGSREKLFF. This chain connects TRBV29-1 to TRBJ1-4, with no clear D. The CDR3 extends over 13 amino acids. Germline V gene sequence: CDR1 SQVTM, CDR2 ANQGSEA. Trimming removed 5 bases from V and 7 bases from J, with 14 bases in between.